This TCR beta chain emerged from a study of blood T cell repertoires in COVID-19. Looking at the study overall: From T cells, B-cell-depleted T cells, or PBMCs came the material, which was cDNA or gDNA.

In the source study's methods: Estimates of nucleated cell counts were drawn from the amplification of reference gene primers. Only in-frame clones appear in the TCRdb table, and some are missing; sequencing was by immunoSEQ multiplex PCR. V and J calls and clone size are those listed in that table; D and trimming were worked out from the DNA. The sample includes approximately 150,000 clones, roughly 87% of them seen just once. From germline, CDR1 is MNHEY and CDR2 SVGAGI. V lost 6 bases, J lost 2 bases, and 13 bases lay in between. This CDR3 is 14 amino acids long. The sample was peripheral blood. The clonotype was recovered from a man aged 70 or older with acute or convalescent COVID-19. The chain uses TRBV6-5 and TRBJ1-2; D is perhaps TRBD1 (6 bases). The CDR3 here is CASSRQEINYGYTF. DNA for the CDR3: TGTGCCAGCAGCCGACAGGAGATCAACTATGGCTACACCTTC.